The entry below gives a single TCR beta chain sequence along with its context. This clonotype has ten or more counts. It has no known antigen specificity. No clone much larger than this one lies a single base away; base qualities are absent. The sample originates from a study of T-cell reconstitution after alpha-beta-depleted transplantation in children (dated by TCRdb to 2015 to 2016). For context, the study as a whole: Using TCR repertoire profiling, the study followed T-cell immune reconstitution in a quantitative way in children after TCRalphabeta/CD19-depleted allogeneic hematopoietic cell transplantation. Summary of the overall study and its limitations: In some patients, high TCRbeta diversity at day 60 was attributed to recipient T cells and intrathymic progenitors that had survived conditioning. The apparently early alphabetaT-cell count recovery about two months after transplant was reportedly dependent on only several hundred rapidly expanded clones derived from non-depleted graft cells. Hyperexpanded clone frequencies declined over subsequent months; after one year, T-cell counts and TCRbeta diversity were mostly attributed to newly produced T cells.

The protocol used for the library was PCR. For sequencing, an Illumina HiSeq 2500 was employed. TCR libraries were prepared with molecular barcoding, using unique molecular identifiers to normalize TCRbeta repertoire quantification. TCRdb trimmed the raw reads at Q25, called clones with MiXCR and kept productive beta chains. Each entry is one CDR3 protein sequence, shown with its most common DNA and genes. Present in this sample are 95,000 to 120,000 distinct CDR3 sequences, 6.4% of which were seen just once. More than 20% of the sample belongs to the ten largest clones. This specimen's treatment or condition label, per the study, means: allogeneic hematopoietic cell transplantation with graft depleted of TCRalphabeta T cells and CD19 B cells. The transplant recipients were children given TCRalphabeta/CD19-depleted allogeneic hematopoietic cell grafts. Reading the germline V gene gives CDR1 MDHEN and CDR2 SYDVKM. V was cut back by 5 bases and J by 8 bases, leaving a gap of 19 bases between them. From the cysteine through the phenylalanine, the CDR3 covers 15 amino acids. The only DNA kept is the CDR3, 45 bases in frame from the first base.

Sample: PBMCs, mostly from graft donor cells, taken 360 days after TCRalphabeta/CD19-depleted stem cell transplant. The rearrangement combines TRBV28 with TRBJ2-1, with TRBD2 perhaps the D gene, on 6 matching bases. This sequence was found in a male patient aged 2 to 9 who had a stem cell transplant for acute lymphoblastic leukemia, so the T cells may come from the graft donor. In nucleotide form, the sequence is TGTGCCAGCAGTACGGACGGAGGGAGCTGGGATGAGCAGTTCTTC. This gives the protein CASSTDGGSWDEQFF.